Sequencing of this T cell receptor (beta chain) was carried out in a study of T cell repertoires in cytomegalovirus infection. Study-wide context: Indications came from public TCR beta signatures; they pointed to CMV infection and to a matching HLA type. Whole-study findings and limits: HLA-C-restricted, CMV-specific TCR beta clonotypes were dominant ex vivo. Adding up the frequency of public TCR beta families identified people who carried CMV plus the relevant HLA.

Many counts were recorded for this clonotype. The antigen remains undetermined. TCRdb analysed the reads with MiXCR anew, one entry per CDR3 protein. Of more than 200,000 distinct CDR3 sequences in the sample, approximately 9.2% were seen once. This receptor was identified in a human donor in good health (CMV status not recorded). Some clones in this sample may be carry-over from other donors' samples. The sample comprised PBMCs.

The CDR3 DNA follows: TGTGCCATCAGTCTCGGGACTGTGAATCAAGAGACCCAGTACTTC. This codes for CAISLGTVNQETQYF. The gene calls are TRBV10-3 and TRBJ2-5, with D possibly TRBD2 on 6 matching bases. The CDR3 is 15 amino acids. Germline CDR1 is ENHRY and CDR2 is SYGVKD. V gave up 5 bases and J gave up 2 bases, with 15 bases separating them.